This entry features one TCR beta chain sequence. By how much of the sample it makes up, this clonotype is medium-sized (0.01 to 0.1%). Its antigen target is currently unknown. Qualities for individual bases were not recorded, and no much larger clone is one base off. The iRepertoire nested amplicon-rescue multiplex PCR (arm-PCR) platform was used to amplify TCR alpha and beta CDR3 regions from RNA. The input for one-step reverse transcription and amplification was about 95-450 ng of either tissue mRNA or PBMC total RNA. Following bead purification, Illumina adapters were added by a secondary multiplex PCR, and the libraries were gel-purified between 200 and 400 bp. Libraries carried internal 6-nucleotide barcodes used for demultiplexing. Libraries were sequenced on an Illumina MiSeq with 2x220 or 2x250 nucleotide paired-end reads. On the study's bioinformatics: FLASH 1.2.11 was used to merge paired reads, and BWA-MEM then aligned the reads to the GRCh37 human genome before TRA and TRB reads were extracted. An IMGT-derived reference of cassette sequences and CDR3 motifs, with pseudogenes included, was used for V and J assignment. Reads were translated in three frames, and productive CDR3s were defined as those with a C...FGXG motif and no stop codons. Clonotypes were defined as unique combinations of V-J cassette pair and CDR3 amino acid sequence. Reads were filtered by Hamming distance, with the threshold set by the sequence error rate of each sample in mapped regions. TCRdb ran its own pipeline on the public reads, namely fastp trimming at Q25 and MiXCR clone calling, and kept in-frame beta chains. Rows are combined by CDR3 protein, so each entry shows the most common genes and DNA. The V and J calls were not made by the authors but by TCRdb's processing. Present in this sample are 1,500 to 2,000 distinct CDR3 sequences, over 25% of which were seen just once. Of the sample, about a third falls within the top ten clones.

These data are taken from a study of glioma-infiltrating T cells (dated by TCRdb to the mid-2010s). In the study overall: The study sequenced TCR alpha- and beta-chain repertoires from glioma tissue, from non-neoplastic brain tissue and from matched peripheral blood mononuclear cells. The paired cohort comprised three low-grade glioma patients, 7 or 8 primary glioblastoma patients and three non-glioma patients contributing non-neoplastic brain tissue. Each tissue-infiltrating repertoire was compared with the same patient's peripheral blood repertoire to measure divergence between tissue and blood T-cell populations.

The junction shows trimming of 2 bases on V and 3 bases on J, plus 13 bases between the germline ends. The CDR3 spans 15 residues, from the cysteine through the phenylalanine. The read is trimmed to its CDR3 DNA, 45 bases read in frame from base 1. Points the paper makes about the study in general: VJ-independent divergence between tissue and blood was found to be below expectation in non-neoplastic patients but above expectation in all gliomas, particularly low-grade gliomas. Small numbers underpinned the group comparisons: about eight glioblastoma patients, three low-grade glioma patients and three non-neoplastic patients. Very few CDR3 sequences were shared between tissue and blood, attributed to high CDR3 diversity and limited sampling.

The receptor's source is a human donor with low-grade glioma or glioblastoma, undergoing nonglioma brain surgery, or in good health (not recorded which). The sequencing input was glioma tissue, nonneoplastic brain tissue, or PBMCs (not recorded which). The sequence links TRBV12-3 or TRBV12-4 to TRBJ1-1; the D gene identity is not certain. This receptor carries the CDR3 CASSLHTLPDTEAFF. The sequence in DNA is TGTGCCAGCAGTTTACATACATTACCTGACACTGAAGCTTTCTTT.